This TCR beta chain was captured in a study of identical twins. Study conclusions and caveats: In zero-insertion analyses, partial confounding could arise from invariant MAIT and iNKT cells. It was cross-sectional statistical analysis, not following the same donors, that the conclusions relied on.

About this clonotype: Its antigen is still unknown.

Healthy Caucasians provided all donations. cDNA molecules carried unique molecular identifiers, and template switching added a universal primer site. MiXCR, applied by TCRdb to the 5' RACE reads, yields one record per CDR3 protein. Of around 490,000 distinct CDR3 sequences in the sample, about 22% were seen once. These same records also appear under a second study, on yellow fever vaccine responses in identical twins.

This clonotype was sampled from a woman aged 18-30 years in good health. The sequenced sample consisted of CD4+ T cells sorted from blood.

The CDR3 DNA reads TGTGCCAGCAGCTTAACCGGGACTAGGGGGAAAGAGACCCAGTACTTC. It yields the protein CASSLTGTRGKETQYF. The chain employs TRBV7-2 and TRBJ2-5, with 8 bases aligning to TRBD2. The germline V gene encodes CDR1 SGHTA and CDR2 FQGNSA. There are 16 residues in the CDR3. Losses at the gene ends were 2 bases for V and 3 bases for J; bases not matched to a gene: 8.